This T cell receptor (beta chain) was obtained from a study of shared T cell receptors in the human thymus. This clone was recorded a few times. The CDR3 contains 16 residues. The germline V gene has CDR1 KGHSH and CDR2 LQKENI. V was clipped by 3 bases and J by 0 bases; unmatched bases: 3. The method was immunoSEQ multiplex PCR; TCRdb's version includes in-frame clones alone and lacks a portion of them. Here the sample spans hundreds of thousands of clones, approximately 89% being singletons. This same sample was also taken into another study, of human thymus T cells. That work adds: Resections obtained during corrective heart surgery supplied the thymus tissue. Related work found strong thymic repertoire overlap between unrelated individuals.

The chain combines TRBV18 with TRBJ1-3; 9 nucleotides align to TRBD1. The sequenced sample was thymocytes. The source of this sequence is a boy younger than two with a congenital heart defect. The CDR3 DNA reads TGTGCCAGCTCACCGACAGGGGGTGACTCTGGAAACACCATATATTTT. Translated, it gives CASSPTGGDSGNTIYF.